The 30 T cell receptor beta chains given below trace back to one sample, sequenced in a study of shared clonotypes between healthy human individuals. Some clones are missing from TCRdb's copy, which holds only in-frame ones; the method was immunoSEQ multiplex PCR. Here the sample spans approximately 640,000 clones, approximately 79% being singletons. Sequences were obtained from memory CD4+ T cells sorted from blood. The subset here: CD45RA-negative fraction. These receptors were obtained from a woman aged 25 to 39 in good health.

This clone showed up many times. CDR3 sequence (DNA): TGTGCCACCCAGGCTAGCACAGATACGCAGTATTTT. This sequence encodes CATQASTDTQYF. The genes are TRBV7-9 and TRBJ2-3; D is unresolved. V dropped 10 bases and J dropped 0 bases, with 8 bases sitting between them. This CDR3 has 12 residues. The germline CDR1 and CDR2 sequences are SEHNR and FQNEAQ (reference sequence). The entire variable domain, with the rest obtained from reference TRBV7-9 and TRBJ2-3, is as follows: DTGVSQNPRHKITKRGQNVTFRCDPISEHNRLYWYRQTLGQGPEFLTYFQNEAQLEKSRLLSDRFSAERPKGSFSTLEIQRTEQGDSAMYLCATQASTDTQYFGPGTRLTVL.

CDR3 in amino acids: CSVQRDPGAEAFF. The CDR3 bases are TGCAGCGTTCAGAGGGACCCGGGGGCTGAAGCTTTCTTT. The genes are TRBV29-1 and TRBJ1-1; the D gene is possibly TRBD1 (5 bases). The CDR3 length is 13 residues. Trimming left V 5 bases short and J 6 bases short, with 16 bases between. Germline loops: CDR1 SQVTM, CDR2 ANQGSEA.

The J gene is TRBJ2-7, the V gene TRBV10-3, with D possibly matching TRBD2 (7 bases). Trimming pared 10 bases from V and 0 bases from J, leaving 19 bases between. CDR3 length: 15 residues. CDR1 and CDR2 from the germline V gene are ENHRY and SYGVKD. In nucleotides, the CDR3 is TGTGCCACCGCTTTGGGGGGGCGAAGCTCCTACGAGCAGTACTTC. This translates into CATALGGRSSYEQYF.

This clone was detected ten times or more. The same CDR3 can be traced to other DNA sequences in this sample. This chain joins TRBV29-1 and TRBJ1-2; D gene unclear. Germline loops: CDR1 SQVTM, CDR2 ANQGSEA. The CDR3 is 12 residues long. Trimming removed 2 bases from V and 4 bases from J, with 8 bases in between. The chain's CDR3 is CSVESGPYGYTF. The CDR3 DNA reads as TGCAGCGTTGAAAGTGGACCCTATGGCTACACCTTC.

The chain is built from TRBV6-5 and TRBJ2-1; 8 bases align to TRBD2. The CDR3 runs 14 residues. Looked up from germline, CDR1 is MNHEY and CDR2 is SVGAGI. Losses at the gene ends were 7 bases for V and 9 bases for J; bases not matched to a gene: 11. CDR3 bases: TGTGCCAGCACCCCGCGAGCGGGAGTGGGTGAGCAGTTCTTC. This codes for CASTPRAGVGEQFF.

This clone showed up just a few times. The rearrangement uses TRBV5-1 and TRBJ2-5; the match to TRBD2 covers 14 bases. The CDR3 extends over 17 amino acids. The V gene's germline CDR1 is SGHRS and CDR2 YFSETQ. V was clipped by 4 bases and J by 0 bases; unmatched bases: 5. As DNA, the CDR3 is TGCGCCAGCAGCATAAGGACTAGCGGGGGGTACCAAGAGACCCAGTACTTC. Its protein product is CASSIRTSGGYQETQYF.

This chain links TRBV9 with TRBJ2-3; D is unclear. The CDR3 contains 15 residues. The germline V and J ends were trimmed by 4 bases and 6 bases, with 18 bases remaining between them. Germline V gene lookup returns CDR1 SGDLS and CDR2 YYNGEE. The CDR3 DNA reads TGTGCCAGCAGCCCCGACCAATCCGCCGGGGATACGCAGTATTTT. Amino acids: CASSPDQSAGDTQYF.

This clone appeared many times. V is TRBV27 and J is TRBJ2-1, with 7 positions matching TRBD2. The V gene end was trimmed by 2 bases and the J gene end by 3 bases; junction bases not matched to a gene: 4. The CDR3 has 15 residues. Germline CDR1 and CDR2: MNHEY and SMNVEV (reference sequence). CDR3 sequence: CASSLAGTNYNEQFF. As DNA, the CDR3 is TGTGCCAGCAGTTTAGCCGGGACTAACTACAATGAGCAGTTCTTC.

This chain joins TRBV7-2 and TRBJ1-4, with TRBD1 matching over 7 bases. This CDR3 contains 15 residues. Germline V gives CDR1 SGHTA, CDR2 FQGNSA. The junction had 9 bases not matched to a gene; V was cut back by 6 bases and J by 5 bases. The CDR3 nucleotides are TGTGCCAGCAGGGGGGGAGGGGGCGTCAATGAAAAACTGTTTTTT. Amino acid sequence: CASRGGGGVNEKLFF. The full variable domain, rest sourced from reference TRBV7-2 and TRBJ1-4, is GAGVSQSPSNKVTEKGKDVELRCDPISGHTALYWYRQSLGQGLEFLIYFQGNSAPDKSGLPSDRFSAERTGGSVSTLTIQRTQQEDSAVYLCASRGGGGVNEKLFFGSGTQLSVL.

The rearrangement joins TRBV29-1 to TRBJ2-3; D perhaps matches TRBD2 (5 bases). Germline loops: CDR1 SQVTM, CDR2 ANQGSEA. The ends were cut back, 5 bases at V and 5 bases at J, with 14 bases in the middle. CDR3 size: 13 residues. CDR3 DNA: TGCAGCGTTTTGAGGCTAGCAGGAGATACGCAGTATTTT. As protein: CSVLRLAGDTQYF.

The chain carries TRBV18 and TRBJ2-1; possible D gene TRBD2, 6 bases. Trimming took off 8 bases at V and 3 bases at J, with 11 bases between the two ends. The V gene's germline CDR1 is KGHSH and CDR2 LQKENI. CDR3 size: 13 residues. CDR3 in DNA: TGTGCCAGCCGACGGGGGAGCTACAATGAGCAGTTCTTC. Amino acid sequence: CASRRGSYNEQFF.

CDR3 in amino acids: CASSQRPTQQPLGDTQYF. In nucleotides, the CDR3 is TGCGCCAGCAGCCAAAGGCCCACACAACAGCCGTTGGGAGATACGCAGTATTTT. The chain carries TRBV4-1 and TRBJ2-3; D not resolved. V was trimmed by 2 bases and J by 5 bases, leaving 23 bases between them. Looked up from germline, CDR1 is MGHRA and CDR2 is YSYEKL. The CDR3 is 18 amino acids.

V gene TRBV27 combines with J gene TRBJ1-2; 8 positions agree with TRBD1. V dropped 6 bases and J dropped 4; count of bases not matched to a gene: 7. The CDR3 spans 14 residues. CDR1 is MNHEY and CDR2 is SMNVEV in the germline V gene (reference sequence). CDR3 DNA: TGTGCCAGCAGCGAGACAGGGGCTAGCTATGGCTACACCTTC. This translates into CASSETGASYGYTF.

J is TRBJ2-1 and V is TRBV6-1, with D perhaps matching TRBD2 (5 bases). Per the germline V gene, CDR1 is MNHNS and CDR2 is SASEGT. The CDR3 consists of 14 residues. Between the trimmed V and J ends, which lost 0 bases and 5 bases, there was a span of 8 bases. The CDR3 loop reads CASSEARGNNEQFF. The CDR3 DNA reads as TGTGCCAGCAGTGAAGCTCGGGGAAACAATGAGCAGTTCTTC.

The chain carries TRBV6-1 and TRBJ2-2; D not certain. The length of the CDR3 is 14 residues. Germline V gene sequence: CDR1 MNHNS, CDR2 SASEGT. The V end was cut by 8 bases, the J end by 0 bases, with 10 bases between. The CDR3 protein is CASLSATNTGELFF. CDR3 bases: TGTGCCAGCCTATCGGCAACGAACACCGGGGAGCTGTTTTTT.

The V call is TRBV14, the J call TRBJ1-3; D is undetermined. The CDR3 covers 15 residues. Trimming left V 1 base short and J 4 bases short, with 11 bases between. Germline V gives CDR1 SGHDN, CDR2 FVKESK. The CDR3 loop reads CASSQGSIRGNTIYF. The CDR3 DNA is TGTGCCAGCAGCCAAGGATCGATTCGCGGAAACACCATATATTTT.

The rearrangement uses TRBV2 and TRBJ1-1; D not certain. Trimming stripped 1 base from V and 12 bases from J, with 21 bases between. This CDR3 is built from 15 residues. Germline V gene sequence: CDR1 SNHLY, CDR2 FYNNEI. As DNA, the CDR3 is TGTGCCAGCAGTGAAGATGTCTCGGCAACCGTTCTGACTTTCTTT. It translates to CASSEDVSATVLTFF.

This clone was found a few times. The chain has TRBV13 and TRBJ2-4, with 9 bases identical to TRBD2. The CDR3 covers 15 residues. Germline CDR1 and CDR2: PRHDT and FYEKMQ (reference sequence). The ends lost 5 bases at V and 0 bases at J; junction bases unmatched: 2. This CDR3 is CASSVRGGAKNIQYF. The CDR3 nucleotides read TGTGCCAGCAGCGTGCGGGGGGGAGCCAAAAACATTCAGTACTTC.

This rearrangement joins TRBV9 to TRBJ1-5, with a tentative D call TRBD1 (6 bases). CDR3 size: 14 residues. Germline assignment: CDR1 SGDLS and CDR2 YYNGEE. V lost 3 bases, J lost 4 bases, and 11 bases lay in between. The CDR3 nucleotides are TGTGCCAGCAGCGGTACAGGGTCGAATCAGCCCCAGCATTTT. Translation gives CASSGTGSNQPQHF.

The chain recombines TRBV28 with TRBJ1-1; 7 nucleotides align to TRBD1. The CDR3 runs 17 residues. V was clipped by 5 bases and J by 1 base; unmatched bases: 13. CDR1 MDHEN and CDR2 SYDVKM come from the germline V gene. In nucleotides, the CDR3 is TGTGCCAGCAGTCTACCCGGGACAGAGTTTAGGAACACTGAAGCTTTCTTT. It yields the protein CASSLPGTEFRNTEAFF. The full variable domain, its missing parts supplied by reference TRBV28 and TRBJ1-1, is DVKVTQSSRYLVKRTGEKVFLECVQDMDHENMFWYRQDPGLGLRLIYFSYDVKMKEKGDIPEGYSVSREKKERFSLILESASTNQTSMYLCASSLPGTEFRNTEAFFGQGTRLTVV.

This clone turned up a few times. The gene calls are TRBV5-1 and TRBJ1-2; D is perhaps TRBD1 (5 bases). V shed 0 bases and J shed 3 bases, with 15 bases lying between them. The germline V gene has CDR1 SGHRS and CDR2 YFSETQ. The CDR3 is 16 residues long. Here the CDR3 DNA reads TGCGCCAGCAGCTTGGCCCGGGGCAGGGAATACTATGGCTACACCTTC. It codes for CASSLARGREYYGYTF.

The rearrangement joins TRBV5-4 to TRBJ2-5; D is unclear. Deletions cut 1 base from V and 11 bases from J, with 9 bases between. Looked up from germline, CDR1 is SGHNT and CDR2 is YYREEE (reference sequence). The CDR3 consists of 11 residues. This chain's CDR3 is CASSLSSEQYF. The DNA of the CDR3 is TGTGCCAGCAGCTTGTCGTCAGAGCAGTACTTC.

The rearrangement uses TRBV18 and TRBJ2-7, with TRBD2 matching over 7 bases. The CDR3 is 14 amino acids. V lost 3 bases to trimming and J lost 1 base; unmatched junction nucleotides: 3. Germline-derived CDR1 and CDR2 are KGHSH and LQKENI. In DNA form, the CDR3 reads TGTGCCAGCTCACCCGGACTAGATTCCTACGAGCAGTACTTC. Protein product: CASSPGLDSYEQYF.

The chain couples TRBV21-1 to TRBJ2-2; no DNA check was done on the table's D call, TRBD1. TRBV21-1 is noted as a pseudogene. The CDR3 extends over 15 amino acids. The CDR3 region has the DNA TGTGCCAGCAGAGGCCCAGGGTGCTTCTTTTGGGAGCTGTTTTTT. It is translated as CASRGPGCFFWELFF.

The chain combines TRBV6-1 with TRBJ2-7; 12 bases are a match to TRBD2. This CDR3 has 17 residues. Unmatched junction bases numbered 7, after V lost 4 bases and J lost 0 bases. CDR1 and CDR2 from the germline V gene are MNHNS and SASEGT. For the CDR3, the DNA is TGTGCCAGCAGTGGGGGACTAGCGGGCACAAGCTCCTACGAGCAGTACTTC. This gives the protein CASSGGLAGTSSYEQYF.

The chain combines TRBV28 with TRBJ1-4, with D unresolved. Trimming took 2 bases from V and 6 from J, leaving 10 bases between them. The germline V gene has CDR1 MDHEN and CDR2 SYDVKM. There are 14 residues in the CDR3. In DNA form, the CDR3 reads TGTGCCAGCAGTTTAATTGGAGGTGATGAAAAACTGTTTTTT. Encoded protein: CASSLIGGDEKLFF.

The chain uses TRBV7-9 and TRBJ2-7; D is unresolved. Trimming shortened V by 2 bases and J by 5 bases, and 13 bases separated the two germline ends. The CDR3 is made up of 14 amino acids. Germline assignment: CDR1 SEHNR and CDR2 FQNEAQ (reference sequence). CDR3 nucleotides: TGTGCCAGCAGCTTAAGCAACGTTCGCCACGAGCAGTACTTC. It specifies CASSLSNVRHEQYF. Looking up the rest from reference TRBV7-9 and TRBJ2-7 gives the full variable domain: DTGVSQNPRHKITKRGQNVTFRCDPISEHNRLYWYRQTLGQGPEFLTYFQNEAQLEKSRLLSDRFSAERPKGSFSTLEIQRTEQGDSAMYLCASSLSNVRHEQYFGPGTRLTVT.

The gene calls are TRBV5-1 and TRBJ2-6; no firm D call. The CDR3 loop spans 14 amino acids. Per germline, CDR1 SGHRS and CDR2 YFSETQ. Trimming pared 5 bases from V and 0 bases from J, leaving 6 bases between. The CDR3 nucleotides read TGCGCCAGCAGGGTCAGCTCTGGGGCCAACGTCCTGACTTTC. It codes for CASRVSSGANVLTF.

This clone came up a few times. The CDR3 protein is CASSEDWVRDYEQYF. CDR3 in DNA: TGTGCCAGCAGCGAGGATTGGGTTAGGGACTACGAGCAGTACTTC. The chain employs TRBV7-6 and TRBJ2-7; D uncertain. The CDR3 contains 15 residues. Deletions cut 5 bases from V and 3 bases from J, with 17 bases between. CDR1 SGHVS and CDR2 FNYEAQ come from the germline V gene.

The genes are TRBV25-1 and TRBJ2-2, with no clear D. From germline, CDR1 is MGHDK and CDR2 SYGVNS. The V end was cut by 4 bases, the J end by 1 base, with 4 bases between. CDR3 length equals 13 residues. CDR3 in DNA: TGTGCCAGCAGTGGTGTGAACACCGGGGAGCTGTTTTTT. Protein sequence: CASSGVNTGELFF.